The rows below give T cell receptor beta chains drawn from one sample of a study of T cells in Graves' hyperthyroidism and ophthalmopathy. TCRdb called the multiplex PCR reads again in MiXCR, with one record for every CDR3 protein. The data hold fewer than 700,000 distinct CDR3 sequences, with 17% observed a single time. Sequenced input: blood. The receptors come from a woman aged 18-29 years with Graves' ophthalmopathy. Both conserved end residues are part of each CDR3. The D gene is left open where the match is weak. Clone size is stated in some rows and not others, as once, few, many or a class when expanded.

>NA|TRBV9|TRBJ1-2|NA
CASSVSRQLGAGTLYGYTF
TGTGCCAGCAGCGTATCTCGTCAGCTGGGGGCAGGGACACTCTATGGCTACACCTTC
>few|TRBV20-1|TRBJ2-2|TRBD2
CSARDPRRGEGAGELFF
TGCAGTGCTAGAGATCCGAGGCGGGGGGAAGGGGCCGGGGAGCTGTTTTTT
>many|TRBV6-1|TRBJ2-3|NA
CASRGQSTDTQYF
TGTGCCAGCAGAGGGCAGAGCACAGATACGCAGTATTTT
>NA|TRBV29-1|TRBJ1-6|NA
CSQRELDGAPSPLHF
TGCAGCCAGAGGGAGCTCGACGGTGCCCCCTCACCCCTCCACTTT
>many|TRBV28|TRBJ2-7|TRBD1
CASRVGQGVSGEQYF
TGTGCCAGCAGGGTAGGACAGGGGGTTTCAGGCGAGCAGTACTTC
>many|TRBV5-8|TRBJ2-3|NA
CASSLGTASSTDTQYF
TGTGCCAGCAGCTTGGGGACAGCCTCCAGCACAGATACGCAGTATTTT
>once|TRBV4-3|TRBJ2-7|NA
CASSQEMYQPYEQYF
TGCGCCAGCAGCCAAGAAATGTACCAGCCCTACGAGCAGTACTTC
>NA|TRBV6-1|TRBJ2-1|NA
CASRGPQGFDEQFF
TGTGCCAGCCGAGGCCCACAAGGTTTCGATGAGCAGTTCTTC
>many|TRBV11-2|TRBJ2-5|NA
CASTKYVSDGETQYF
TGTGCCAGCACCAAATACGTTTCTGATGGCGAGACCCAGTACTTC
>many|TRBV7-9|TRBJ1-2|TRBD1
CASSLGRGRNGYTF
TGTGCCAGCAGCTTGGGAAGGGGGCGGAATGGCTACACCTTC
>NA|TRBV13|TRBJ2-1|NA
CASSYRTGGIYEQFF
TGTGCCAGCAGCTACCGGACGGGCGGTATCTATGAGCAGTTCTTC
>many|TRBV30|TRBJ2-2|NA
CAWSSIRAGGELFF
TGTGCCTGGAGCTCGATCAGGGCGGGCGGGGAGCTGTTTTTT
>NA|TRBV6-1|TRBJ2-6|NA
CASSELATPGANVLTF
TGTGCCAGCAGTGAATTAGCGACCCCTGGGGCCAACGTCCTGACTTTC
>NA|TRBV5-1|TRBJ2-5|NA
CASSLAPGKETQYF
TGCGCCAGCAGCTTGGCCCCCGGAAAGGAGACCCAGTACTTC
>NA|TRBV29-1|TRBJ1-1|TRBD1
CSVVTRGVTEAFF
TGCAGCGTTGTCACCAGGGGGGTCACTGAAGCTTTCTTT
>many|TRBV20-1|TRBJ1-1|TRBD1
CSARDLWDRGNTEAFF
TGCAGTGCTAGAGATCTTTGGGACAGGGGGAACACTGAAGCTTTCTTT
>few|TRBV5-4|TRBJ2-1|NA
CASSLELARGSYNEQFF
TGTGCCAGCAGCTTGGAGCTAGCCAGGGGCTCCTACAATGAGCAGTTCTTC
>NA|TRBV29-1|TRBJ1-1|NA
CSAQGRGMNTEAFF
TGCAGCGCCCAGGGGAGGGGCATGAACACTGAAGCTTTCTTT
>NA|TRBV24-1|TRBJ2-1|TRBD1
CATSDLPGQGAEQFF
TGTGCCACCAGTGATTTGCCTGGACAGGGGGCTGAGCAGTTCTTC
>many|TRBV13|TRBJ1-1|NA
CASSSLGEMNTEAFF
TGTGCCAGCAGCTCGTTGGGGGAAATGAACACTGAAGCTTTCTTT
>NA|TRBV11-2|TRBJ2-5|TRBD1
CASSLGGQEIQETQYF
TGTGCCAGCAGCTTGGGTGGACAGGAGATACAAGAGACCCAGTACTTC
>many|TRBV9|TRBJ1-4|NA
CASSASGRGEKLFF
TGTGCCAGCAGCGCCTCCGGGAGAGGCGAAAAACTGTTTTTT